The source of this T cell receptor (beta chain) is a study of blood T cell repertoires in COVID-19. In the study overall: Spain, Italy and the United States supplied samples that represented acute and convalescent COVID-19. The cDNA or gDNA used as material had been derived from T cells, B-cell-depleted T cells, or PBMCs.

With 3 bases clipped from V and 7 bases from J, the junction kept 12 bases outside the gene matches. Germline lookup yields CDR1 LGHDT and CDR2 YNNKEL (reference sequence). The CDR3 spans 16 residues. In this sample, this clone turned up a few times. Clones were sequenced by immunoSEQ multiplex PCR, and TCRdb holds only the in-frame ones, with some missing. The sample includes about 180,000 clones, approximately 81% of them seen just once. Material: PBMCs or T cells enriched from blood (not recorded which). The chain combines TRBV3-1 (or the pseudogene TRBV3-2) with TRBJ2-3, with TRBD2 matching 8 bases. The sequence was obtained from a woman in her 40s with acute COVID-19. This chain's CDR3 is CASSQPLHGTRNTQYF. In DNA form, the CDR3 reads TGTGCCAGCAGCCAGCCCCTCCACGGGACTAGAAATACGCAGTATTTT.